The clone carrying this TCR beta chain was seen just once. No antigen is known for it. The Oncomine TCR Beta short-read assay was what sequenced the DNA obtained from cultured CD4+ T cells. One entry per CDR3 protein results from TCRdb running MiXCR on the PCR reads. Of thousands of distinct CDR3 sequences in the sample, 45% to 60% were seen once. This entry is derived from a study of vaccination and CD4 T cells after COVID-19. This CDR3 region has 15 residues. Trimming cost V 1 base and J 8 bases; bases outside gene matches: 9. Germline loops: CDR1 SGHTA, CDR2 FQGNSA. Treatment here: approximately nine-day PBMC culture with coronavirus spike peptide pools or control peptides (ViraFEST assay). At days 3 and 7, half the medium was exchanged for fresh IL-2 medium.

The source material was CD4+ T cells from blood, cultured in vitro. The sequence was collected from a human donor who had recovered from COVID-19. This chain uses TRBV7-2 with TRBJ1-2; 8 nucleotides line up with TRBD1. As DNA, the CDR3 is TGTGCCAGCAGCTTAGTGGTGCAGGGGGCGCGGGGCTACACCTTC. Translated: CASSLVVQGARGYTF. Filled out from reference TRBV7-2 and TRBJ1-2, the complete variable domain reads GAGVSQSPSNKVTEKGKDVELRCDPISGHTALYWYRQSLGQGLEFLIYFQGNSAPDKSGLPSDRFSAERTGGSVSTLTIQRTQQEDSAVYLCASSLVVQGARGYTFGSGTRLTVV.